Here is one TCR beta chain with its context. Its matching antigen is unknown. V dropped 7 bases and J dropped 9 bases, with 11 bases sitting between them. CDR1 and CDR2 from the germline V gene are SGHDT and YYEEEE. CDR3 size: 12 residues. Primers: 60 Vbeta forward and 13 Jbeta reverse. This table comes from immunoSEQ multiplex PCR, and its TCRdb copy is limited to in-frame clones, with some not included. The sample holds some 150,000 clones; 74% are singletons and the top ten take about 4.3%. This sample was included in a study of cytomegalovirus exposure and HLA in healthy donors. Findings and limits, study-wide: When a later analysis was performed, an Asian-associated ancestry cluster reportedly had fewer N-insertions than the approximately 700-donor mean. TCR sequences were mostly rare, though some public TCRs occurred in many donors. A later analysis linked some 17,000 TCR beta sequences to HLA alleles at 0.05 false discovery rate.

As for the donors, each was a healthy bone marrow donor. Sequencing input: PBMCs. The sequence was obtained from a man younger than 30 in good health and CMV-seropositive. The chain joins TRBV5-6 to TRBJ1-6, with D uncertain. CDR3: CASRGGVSPLHF. In DNA form, the CDR3 reads TGTGCCAGCCGGGGAGGAGTTTCACCCCTCCACTTT.